This TCR beta chain was profiled in a study of identical twins. This clonotype was picked up a small number of times. TCRdb passed the 5' RACE reads through MiXCR, listing each CDR3 protein once. In the table there are around 690,000 distinct CDR3 sequences, 21% of which are singletons. The germline gives CDR1 LNHNV, CDR2 YYDKDF (reference sequence). The V gene lost 2 bases and the J gene lost 7 bases, with 18 bases spanning the gap. The CDR3 contains 16 residues. These data were also filed under a second study, of T cells expressing NK-cell markers.

What was sequenced was PBMCs. The chain couples TRBV15 to TRBJ2-1, with no clear D. The TCR originated in a woman between 18 and 29 years old in good health. The chain's CDR3 is CATSRPLKVARNEQFF. In DNA, the CDR3 is TGTGCCACCAGCAGACCCTTGAAGGTAGCAAGGAATGAGCAGTTCTTC.